Presented here are 22 T cell receptor beta chains from one specimen sequenced in a study of blood T cell repertoires in COVID-19. Profiled with immunoSEQ multiplex PCR; TCRdb holds only in-frame clones, not every one. This sample has fewer than 85,000 clones, with approximately 83% found just once. The sample comprised peripheral blood. These receptors originate from a human donor in a cohort sampled during active COVID-19.

The rearrangement uses TRBV27 and TRBJ1-2, with TRBD1 identical over 8 bases. This CDR3 spans 13 amino acids. The germline V gene encodes CDR1 MNHEY and CDR2 SMNVEV (reference sequence). J gave up 5 bases and V 5 bases, and 4 bases lay outside the gene matches. CDR3 nucleotide sequence: TGTGCCAGCAGTCCCTGGACAGGGTATGGCTACACCTTC. It translates to CASSPWTGYGYTF.

The V and J genes are TRBV28 and TRBJ2-5, with 7 bases aligning to TRBD2. Germline CDR1 MDHEN, CDR2 SYDVKM. V was clipped by 3 bases and J by 5 bases; unmatched bases: 9. The CDR3 runs to 15 residues. The CDR3 protein is CASSLGEGDEETQYF. The CDR3 bases are TGTGCCAGCAGTTTGGGGGAGGGAGATGAGGAGACCCAGTACTTC. Using reference TRBV28 and TRBJ2-5 for the parts outside the CDR3, the full variable domain is DVKVTQSSRYLVKRTGEKVFLECVQDMDHENMFWYRQDPGLGLRLIYFSYDVKMKEKGDIPEGYSVSREKKERFSLILESASTNQTSMYLCASSLGEGDEETQYFGPGTRLLVL.

The J gene is TRBJ2-3, the V gene TRBV6-5; D not certain. V shed 8 bases and J shed 6 bases, with 9 bases lying between them. This CDR3 comprises 11 residues. Germline CDR1 reads MNHEY; CDR2 reads SVGAGI. The CDR3 DNA sequence: TGTGCCAGCGCCCGGTCGGATACGCAGTATTTT. Its translation is CASARSDTQYF.

The rearrangement joins TRBV4-1 to TRBJ1-2, with 7 positions matching TRBD1. The CDR3 sequence is 14 residues long. After removal of 0 bases from V and 8 bases from J, the junction contained 6 bases not matched to a gene. The germline CDR1 and CDR2 sequences are MGHRA and YSYEKL. The CDR3 spells CASSQDEGAGGYTF. Written as DNA, the CDR3 is TGCGCCAGCAGCCAAGATGAGGGGGCCGGGGGCTACACCTTC.

This clone came up a few times. The chain carries TRBV28 and TRBJ2-7; TRBD1 agrees at 8 bases. Germline CDR1 is MDHEN and CDR2 is SYDVKM. The trim removed 6 bases at V and 2 bases at J, leaving 0 bases unmatched. The CDR3 loop spans 12 amino acids. In nucleotides, the CDR3 is TGTGCCAGCAGACAGGGGGCCTACGAGCAGTACTTC. Its translation is CASRQGAYEQYF.

This clone has a count of ten or more. The chain couples TRBV5-1 to TRBJ2-5; D remains unclear. CDR1 is SGHRS and CDR2 is YFSETQ in the germline V gene. Trimming pared 1 base from V and 5 bases from J, leaving 12 bases between. The CDR3 extends over 14 amino acids. The CDR3, as DNA: TGCGCCAGCAGCTTGAGGAGTCCTCGGGAGACCCAGTACTTC. Its translation is CASSLRSPRETQYF.

In its sample, this clone was seen a few times. V usage is TRBV3-1 (or the pseudogene TRBV3-2) and J usage is TRBJ1-1; D unresolved. There are 14 residues in the CDR3. Per germline, CDR1 LGHDT and CDR2 YNNKEL (reference sequence). The ends were cut back, 1 base at V and 1 base at J, with 7 bases in the middle. This CDR3 reads CASSQVRGNTEAFF. The CDR3 nucleotides are TGTGCCAGCAGCCAAGTACGGGGGAACACTGAAGCTTTCTTT.

The chain couples TRBV11-2 to TRBJ2-3; no reliable D call. The ends were cut back, 5 bases at V and 0 bases at J, with 3 bases in the middle. The CDR3 is 12 residues long. From germline, CDR1 is SGHAT and CDR2 FQNNGV. The CDR3 sequence: CASSQSTDTQYF. The CDR3 region has the DNA TGTGCCAGCAGCCAGAGCACAGATACGCAGTATTTT.

As DNA, the CDR3 is TGTGCCAGCAGACTTGGACAGGGGGGCCCCTATAGCAATCAGCCCCAGCATTTT. Translation: CASRLGQGGPYSNQPQHF. The J gene is TRBJ1-5, the V gene TRBV5-5; the match to TRBD1 covers 10 bases. After removal of 5 bases from V and 0 bases from J, the junction contained 11 bases not matched to a gene. The CDR3 contains 18 residues. The germline CDR1 and CDR2 sequences are SGHKS and YYEKEE (reference sequence).

V gene TRBV10-3 combines with J gene TRBJ2-7; D might be TRBD1 (5 bases). CDR3 size: 13 residues. V gave up 6 bases and J gave up 2 bases, with 11 bases separating them. Germline loops: CDR1 ENHRY, CDR2 SYGVKD. The CDR3 coding sequence is TGTGCCATCAGCGACAGACCCCCCTACGAGCAGTACTTC. Translation: CAISDRPPYEQYF.

The V gene is TRBV9, the J gene TRBJ1-2; no reliable D call. V shed 4 bases and J shed 1 base, with 11 bases lying between them. The CDR3 runs to 14 residues. Germline CDR1 is SGDLS and CDR2 is YYNGEE. In DNA form, the CDR3 reads TGTGCCAGCAGCTCCCCGGGTAATAACTATGGCTACACCTTC. Residues: CASSSPGNNYGYTF.

The chain has TRBV19 and TRBJ2-1, with a tentative D call TRBD2 (5 bases). Germline loops: CDR1 LNHDA, CDR2 SQIVND (reference sequence). Trimming took 3 bases from V and 0 from J, leaving 18 bases between them. The CDR3 spans 18 residues. CDR3 DNA sequence: TGTGCCAGTAGTATCGGACTCTGGCTGCCGAACTCCTACAATGAGCAGTTCTTC. It translates to CASSIGLWLPNSYNEQFF.

The chain carries TRBV5-1 and TRBJ2-3; TRBD1 might be the D (6 bases). Per the germline V gene, CDR1 is SGHRS and CDR2 is YFSETQ. The CDR3 consists of 14 residues. Deletions cut 7 bases from V and 1 base from J, with 13 bases between. The CDR3 DNA reads as TGCGCCAGCGCCGACAGGAGCCGCACAGATACGCAGTATTTT. Protein product: CASADRSRTDTQYF.

This clone appeared a few times. CDR3 amino acids: CASSQVGLALVGELFF. In nucleotides, the CDR3 is TGCGCCAGCAGCCAAGTGGGACTAGCTTTAGTCGGGGAGCTGTTTTTT. The chain joins TRBV4-1 to TRBJ2-2; TRBD2 matches at 9 bases. The CDR3 runs 16 residues. Germline CDR1 reads MGHRA; CDR2 reads YSYEKL. The V gene end was trimmed by 1 base and the J gene end by 7 bases; junction bases not matched to a gene: 7.

The V call is TRBV11-2, the J call TRBJ1-1, with 8 positions matching TRBD1. The V gene end was trimmed by 0 bases and the J gene end by 3 bases; junction bases not matched to a gene: 3. The germline gives CDR1 SGHAT, CDR2 FQNNGV. CDR3 size: 15 residues. This CDR3 is CASSLEPGGYTEAFF. CDR3 DNA sequence: TGTGCCAGCAGCTTAGAGCCAGGGGGCTACACTGAAGCTTTCTTT.

The chain couples TRBV6-5 to TRBJ2-7; 8 bases fit TRBD2. The germline gives CDR1 MNHEY, CDR2 SVGAGI. Losses at the gene ends were 0 bases for V and 3 bases for J; bases not matched to a gene: 1. This CDR3 region has 14 residues. CDR3 sequence (DNA): TGTGCCAGCAGTTACTCTAGCGGGAACTACGAGCAGTACTTC. Translated, it gives CASSYSSGNYEQYF.

The V gene is TRBV11-2, the J gene TRBJ1-6, with D perhaps TRBD1 (6 bases). CDR1 and CDR2 from the germline V gene are SGHAT and FQNNGV. This CDR3 is built from 16 residues. Deletions cut 0 bases from V and 9 bases from J, with 15 bases between. The CDR3 DNA follows: TGTGCCAGCAGCTTAGATTGGACAGCGAGCATTTCACCCCTCCACTTT. Translating gives CASSLDWTASISPLHF. The full variable domain, in which reference TRBV11-2 and TRBJ1-6 provide the parts outside the CDR3, is EAGVAQSPRYKIIEKRQSVAFWCNPISGHATLYWYQQILGQGPKLLIQFQNNGVVDDSQLPKDRFSAERLKGVDSTLKIQPAKLEDSAVYLCASSLDWTASISPLHFGNGTRLTVT.

The chain couples TRBV13 to TRBJ1-5, with D tentatively TRBD1 (6 bases). The CDR3 has 15 amino acids. Trimming took 3 bases from V and 0 from J, leaving 9 bases between them. Germline assignment: CDR1 PRHDT and CDR2 FYEKMQ (reference sequence). In DNA, the CDR3 is TGTGCCAGCAGCTTGGCAGGGGCTAGCAATCAGCCCCAGCATTTT. This gives the protein CASSLAGASNQPQHF.

The chain combines TRBV5-1 with TRBJ2-1, with a tentative D call TRBD2 (5 bases). Germline loops: CDR1 SGHRS, CDR2 YFSETQ. Trimming shortened V by 0 bases and J by 0 bases, and 7 bases separated the two germline ends. This CDR3 comprises 15 residues. For the CDR3, the DNA is TGCGCCAGCAGCTTGGCGGCGGGCTCCTACAATGAGCAGTTCTTC. Residues: CASSLAAGSYNEQFF.

This chain connects TRBV28 to TRBJ2-7; 8 bases map to TRBD2. The trim removed 5 bases at V and 2 bases at J, leaving 5 bases unmatched. This CDR3 spans 14 amino acids. Germline CDR1 and CDR2: MDHEN and SYDVKM. The CDR3 DNA reads TGTGCCAGCAGTACGGGGGGGGATACCTACGAGCAGTACTTC. It translates to CASSTGGDTYEQYF.

This clone appeared a single time. This chain uses TRBV29-1 with TRBJ2-7; D is undetermined. This CDR3 is built from 13 residues. The germline gives CDR1 SQVTM, CDR2 ANQGSEA. The V end lost 4 bases, the J end lost 4 bases, and 14 bases lay between the germline ends. CDR3 amino acids: CSVVALERYEQYF. CDR3 nucleotides: TGCAGCGTTGTGGCTTTAGAGAGGTACGAGCAGTACTTC.

The chain carries TRBV28 and TRBJ1-1; tentatively, D is TRBD1 (5 bases). Germline loops: CDR1 MDHEN, CDR2 SYDVKM. Trimming shortened V by 4 bases and J by 0 bases, and 12 bases separated the two germline ends. This CDR3 contains 15 residues. The CDR3 nucleotides read TGTGCCAGCAGTTCCTTCAGGGCTTTGAACACTGAAGCTTTCTTT. Protein sequence: CASSSFRALNTEAFF.